One T cell receptor beta chain is described in this entry. The CDR3 is 13 residues long. The ends lost 4 bases at V and 3 bases at J; junction bases unmatched: 1. Germline values: CDR1 MNHGY, CDR2 SAAAGT. This record belongs to a study of neoadjuvant anti-PD-1 for oral cavity cancer. Across the study: Before surgery, most patients got three to four biweekly 3 mg/kg nivolumab doses.

TCRdb's table, derived via immunoSEQ multiplex PCR, lists solely in-frame clones and lacks some. The profile shows over 10,000 clones, around 56% of them singletons. Patients were newly diagnosed with stage II-IVA oral cavity squamous cell carcinoma without prior systemic or radiation treatment. Sequencing was performed on tumor tissue, taken before nivolumab (anti-PD-1) treatment. This sequence originates from a person aged 35-79 years with oral cavity squamous cell carcinoma. The chain recombines TRBV6-8 with TRBJ2-7, with 9 positions matching TRBD2. CDR3 DNA: TGTGCCAGCAGTTCAGCGGGAGGCTACGAGCAGTACTTC. Protein product: CASSSAGGYEQYF.